Listed here are 26 T cell receptor beta chains from one sample, sequenced in a study of blood T cell repertoires in COVID-19. Assay: immunoSEQ multiplex PCR; the TCRdb copy retains only in-frame clones and omits some. The sample records 230,000 or so clones, 89% being singletons. Sample: peripheral blood. Receptors originate from a woman aged 40 to 50 who had recovered from COVID-19.

The rearrangement joins TRBV6-5 to TRBJ2-7; 7 bases fit TRBD1. With V trimmed by 2 bases and J by 4 bases, 2 bases remained unmatched. The CDR3 sequence is 13 residues long. CDR1 and CDR2 from the germline V gene are MNHEY and SVGAGI. The CDR3 here is CASSYTQGYEQYF. CDR3 DNA sequence: TGTGCCAGCAGTTACACACAGGGGTACGAGCAGTACTTC.

CDR3 loop: CAWIGVYQETQYF. The CDR3 DNA follows: TGTGCCTGGATCGGGGTGTACCAAGAGACCCAGTACTTC. The rearrangement joins TRBV30 to TRBJ2-5; weak D call: TRBD2 (5 bases). The CDR3 consists of 13 residues. The germline CDR1 and CDR2 sequences are GTSNPN and SVGIG (reference sequence). The V end was cut by 4 bases, the J end by 0 bases, with 9 bases between.

This rearrangement joins TRBV5-4 to TRBJ1-1, with D possibly matching TRBD1 (5 bases). The germline V gene has CDR1 SGHNT and CDR2 YYREEE (reference sequence). With 4 bases removed from V and 3 bases from J, the gap between germline ends came to 16 bases. CDR3 length: 15 residues. The CDR3 is CASSRAGVADTEAFF. The CDR3 DNA is TGTGCCAGCAGCCGAGCGGGGGTAGCGGACACTGAAGCTTTCTTT.

The sample holds one count of this clone. This chain connects TRBV29-1 to TRBJ2-7; D perhaps matches TRBD2 (6 bases). CDR3 length equals 11 residues. V dropped 6 bases and J dropped 6 bases, with 12 bases sitting between them. Germline V CDR1 and CDR2: SQVTM, ANQGSEA. DNA of the CDR3: TGCAGCGTGGCCGACGGGGGCGAGCAGTACGTC. Protein product: CSVADGGEQYV.

This clone was seen a few times. The rearrangement joins TRBV11-2 to TRBJ2-1; 8 positions match TRBD2. The V and J ends lost 2 bases and 8 bases, in that order; junction bases with no gene match: 8. Germline lookup yields CDR1 SGHAT and CDR2 FQNNGV. The CDR3 covers 15 residues. Here the CDR3 DNA reads TGTGCCAGCAGCTTAAGGACTAGCATTTTCGATGAGCAGTTCTTC. It yields the protein CASSLRTSIFDEQFF.

This chain links TRBV18 with TRBJ1-3; D not resolved. The germline V and J ends were trimmed by 0 bases and 0 bases, with 6 bases remaining between them. The CDR3 loop spans 15 amino acids. From germline, CDR1 is KGHSH and CDR2 LQKENI. CDR3 coding DNA: TGTGCCAGCTCACCACCCTCAGGCTCTGGAAACACCATATATTTT. This gives the protein CASSPPSGSGNTIYF.

The chain joins TRBV30 to TRBJ1-4; D not certain. Deletions cut 0 bases from V and 6 bases from J, with 2 bases between. Germline CDR1 is GTSNPN and CDR2 is SVGIG (reference sequence). The CDR3 sequence is 11 residues long. The CDR3 sequence is CAWSVYEKLFF. In DNA, the CDR3 is TGTGCCTGGAGTGTCTATGAAAAACTGTTTTTT.

This clone was observed a single time. At one end the junction does not follow the germline gene, possibly because of a read error. The chain uses TRBV9 and TRBJ2-2; TRBD1 is a possible D gene (7 bases). Germline CDR1 SGDLS, CDR2 YYNGEE. CDR3 length equals 16 residues. CDR3: CASSVGAGGNAGELFF. The CDR3 DNA follows: TGTGCCAGCAGCGTAGGGGCAGGGGGGAACGCCGGGGAGCTGTTTTTT.

This chain links TRBV5-1 with TRBJ2-3; 9 nucleotides agree with TRBD2. The J segment lost 0 bases and the V segment lost 1 base, leaving 9 bases of the junction unmatched. The CDR3 loop spans 18 amino acids. Looked up from germline, CDR1 is SGHRS and CDR2 is YFSETQ. For the CDR3, the DNA is TGCGCCAGCAGCTTGCAGCTAGCGGGGAAAACTAGCACAGATACGCAGTATTTT. Translated: CASSLQLAGKTSTDTQYF.

This sequence joins TRBV29-1 and TRBJ2-5, with D possibly matching TRBD2 (6 bases). Trimming pared 3 bases from V and 5 bases from J, leaving 13 bases between. The CDR3 contains 13 residues. The germline gives CDR1 SQVTM, CDR2 ANQGSEA. The CDR3 here is CSVEVLALETQYF. The CDR3 nucleotides read TGCAGCGTTGAGGTACTAGCCCTCGAGACCCAGTACTTC. The full variable domain, its missing parts supplied by reference TRBV29-1 and TRBJ2-5, is SAVISQKPSRDICQRGTSLTIQCQVDSQVTMMFWYRQQPGQSLTLIATANQGSEATYESGFVIDKFPISRPNLTFSTLTVSNMSPEDSSIYLCSVEVLALETQYFGPGTRLLVL.

The DNA for the CDR3 is TGTGCCACCCAGGCGGGCGGAGGGGACATTCAGTACTTC. Its translation is CATQAGGGDIQYF. This chain joins TRBV6-6 and TRBJ2-4, with D possibly TRBD2 on 6 matching bases. The CDR3 sequence is 13 residues long. V was pared by 10 bases and J by 8 bases, with 18 bases between. Looked up from germline, CDR1 is MNHNY and CDR2 is SVGAGI (reference sequence).

The chain couples TRBV7-6 to TRBJ2-2; TRBD1 matches at 10 bases. The length of the CDR3 is 16 residues. Looked up from germline, CDR1 is SGHVS and CDR2 is FNYEAQ. With V trimmed by 1 base and J by 6 bases, 5 bases remained unmatched. The chain's CDR3 is CASSLGTGGISGELFF. DNA of the CDR3: TGTGCCAGCAGCTTAGGGACAGGGGGAATCTCCGGGGAGCTGTTTTTT.

This chain joins TRBV3-1 (or the pseudogene TRBV3-2) and TRBJ2-7; D perhaps matches TRBD1 (5 bases). The CDR3 has 18 amino acids. V was pared by 1 base and J by 2 bases, with 21 bases between. The germline gives CDR1 LGHDT, CDR2 YNNKEL (reference sequence). The CDR3 sequence: CASSQVVRPSAGTYEQYV. As DNA, the CDR3 is TGTGCCAGCAGCCAAGTGGTTAGGCCTTCGGCAGGGACCTACGAGCAGTACGTC.

V usage is TRBV5-1 and J usage is TRBJ2-3; TRBD1 aligns across 8 bases. With 4 bases clipped from V and 4 bases from J, the junction kept 8 bases outside the gene matches. The V gene's germline CDR1 is SGHRS and CDR2 YFSETQ. This CDR3 is 15 amino acids long. CDR3 DNA sequence: TGCGCCAGCAGCCTCGAGGACAGGGACGCAGATACGCAGTATTTT. Its translation is CASSLEDRDADTQYF.

The chain couples TRBV7-2 to TRBJ2-5, with TRBD2 identical over 11 bases. The CDR3 length is 15 residues. The germline V gene has CDR1 SGHTA and CDR2 FQGNSA. Trimming removed 5 bases from V and 5 bases from J; junction bases left unmatched: 7. In DNA form, the CDR3 reads TGTGCCAGCAGCCCAAGACTAGCGGGACTTGAGACCCAGTACTTC. This encodes CASSPRLAGLETQYF.

The CDR3: CASSVDLTGELFF. CDR3 sequence (DNA): TGTGCCAGCAGCGTAGACCTTACAGGGGAGCTGTTTTTT. This rearrangement joins TRBV9 to TRBJ2-2; D is undetermined. Per germline, CDR1 SGDLS and CDR2 YYNGEE. The CDR3 length is 13 residues. V was shortened by 0 bases and J by 8 bases, with 8 bases between the two germline ends.

The CDR3 DNA follows: TGTGCCAGCAGCAGCGGGGGGTCTACGGATACGCAGTATTTT. It encodes CASSSGGSTDTQYF. This chain connects TRBV2 to TRBJ2-3, with TRBD2 identical over 9 bases. The CDR3 contains 14 residues. Germline lookup yields CDR1 SNHLY and CDR2 FYNNEI. J lost 6 bases, V lost 6 bases, and 7 bases had no gene match.

The chain joins TRBV27 to TRBJ2-1, with D perhaps TRBD1 (6 bases). V lost 5 bases to trimming and J lost 4 bases, with 18 bases between them. Germline assignment: CDR1 MNHEY and CDR2 SMNVEV (reference sequence). The CDR3 is 16 residues long. The CDR3 DNA sequence: TGTGCCAGCAGTCCCCCGGACAGCTTGGGGTACAATGAGCAGTTCTTC. This codes for CASSPPDSLGYNEQFF.

V and J are TRBV6-2 or TRBV6-3 and TRBJ1-2; no reliable D call. Trimming took 4 bases from V and 2 from J, leaving 8 bases between them. CDR3 length: 13 amino acids. Per the germline V gene, CDR1 is MNHEY and CDR2 is SVGEGT. The CDR3 is CASSSDWNYGYTF. As DNA, the CDR3 is TGTGCCAGCAGTTCCGACTGGAACTATGGCTACACCTTC.

This chain joins TRBV4-1 and TRBJ1-2; the match to TRBD1 covers 7 bases. The CDR3 contains 15 residues. The germline CDR1 and CDR2 sequences are MGHRA and YSYEKL. The ends lost 4 bases at V and 0 bases at J; junction bases unmatched: 5. The CDR3 coding sequence is TGCGCCAGCAGCCTCCAGGACAGGTCTAACTATGGCTACACCTTC. Encoded protein: CASSLQDRSNYGYTF.

This sequence joins TRBV6-6 and TRBJ1-1; D unresolved. Germline lookup yields CDR1 MNHNY and CDR2 SVGAGI (reference sequence). The CDR3 extends over 11 amino acids. V was cut by 5 bases and J by 4 bases, with 5 bases left in between. The CDR3 DNA follows: TGTGCCAGCAGTGCGCGCACTGAAGCTTTCTTT. Translation gives CASSARTEAFF.

CDR3 sequence (DNA): TGTGCCAGCAGTCCCCAGGGAGGTGGAAACACCATATATTTT. This sequence encodes CASSPQGGGNTIYF. The chain links TRBV6-5 to TRBJ1-3, with D perhaps matching TRBD1 (5 bases). Germline CDR1 reads MNHEY; CDR2 reads SVGAGI. Between the trimmed V and J ends, which lost 5 bases and 3 bases, there was a span of 11 bases. This CDR3 region has 14 residues.

The CDR3 DNA follows: TGTGCCAGCAGCTTACTGACTCAAGATACGCAGTATTTT. It specifies CASSLLTQDTQYF. The V call is TRBV7-3, the J call TRBJ2-3; D remains ambiguous. CDR1 is SGHTA, CDR2 FQGTGA, per germline. The V end lost 2 bases, the J end lost 5 bases, and 8 bases lay between the germline ends. This CDR3 has 13 residues.

The table lists this clone with a count of one. This CDR3 reads CASSREPGQVTDTQYF. The CDR3 DNA sequence: TGCGCCAGCAGCAGGGAACCGGGACAGGTCACAGATACGCAGTATTTT. The chain recombines TRBV5-1 with TRBJ2-3, with 8 bases matching TRBD1. The ends lost 4 bases at V and 2 bases at J; junction bases unmatched: 9. This CDR3 has 16 residues. CDR1 is SGHRS, CDR2 YFSETQ, per germline.

The chain recombines TRBV4-3 with TRBJ2-7, with D possibly being TRBD2 (6 bases). CDR1 is LGHNA and CDR2 is YSLEER in the germline V gene. Trimming shortened V by 1 base and J by 5 bases, and 27 bases separated the two germline ends. This CDR3 has 19 amino acids. This chain's CDR3 is CASSQGDRWRGRVKDEQYV. The CDR3 DNA sequence: TGCGCCAGCAGCCAAGGGGACCGGTGGCGGGGCAGGGTAAAGGACGAGCAGTACGTC.

This rearrangement joins TRBV18 to TRBJ1-2; 8 bases align to TRBD1. CDR1 KGHSH and CDR2 LQKENI come from the germline V gene. The V and J ends lost 1 base and 2 bases, in that order; junction bases with no gene match: 0. The CDR3 totals 14 residues. The CDR3 DNA sequence: TGTGCCAGCTCACCACGGACAGGGAACTATGGCTACACCTTC. Translation gives CASSPRTGNYGYTF.